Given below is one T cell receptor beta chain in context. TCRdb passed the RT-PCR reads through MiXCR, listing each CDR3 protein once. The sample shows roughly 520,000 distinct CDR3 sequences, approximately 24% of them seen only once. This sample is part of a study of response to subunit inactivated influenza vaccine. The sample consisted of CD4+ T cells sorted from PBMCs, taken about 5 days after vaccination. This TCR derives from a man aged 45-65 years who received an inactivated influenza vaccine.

CDR3 bases: TGTGCCACCAGTCCGAAAGGACAGGTCAATGAGCAGTTCTTC. Amino acid sequence: CATSPKGQVNEQFF. This chain links TRBV15 with TRBJ2-1; 7 nucleotides align to TRBD1. Germline V CDR1 and CDR2: LNHNV, YYDKDF (reference sequence). CDR3 length: 14 amino acids. V shed 6 bases and J 6 bases; nucleotides not matched to a gene: 8.